This TCR beta chain was captured by sequencing in a study of shared clonotypes between healthy human individuals. In the study overall: Three CD4 naive, three CD4 memory, two CD8 naive and one CD8 memory plate were used per donor.

This CDR3 is built from 13 residues. With 3 bases removed from V and 4 bases from J, the gap between germline ends came to 9 bases. CDR1 and CDR2 (germline): MNHNY, SVGAGI (reference sequence). Comment on this clone: Its antigen is as yet unknown.

Measured with immunoSEQ multiplex PCR; TCRdb has only the in-frame clones, and not every one. The sample holds roughly 1,100,000 clones, under 80% seen once. General study points: The four-donor shared clonotypes exceeded non-shared clonotypes in generation probability, with non-shared ones scoring lower. Compared with memory subsets, naive subsets generally had larger estimated richness.

Every donor was a Caucasian adult from Nashville, Tennessee. This receptor was obtained from a man younger than 35 in good health. The genes are TRBV6-6 and TRBJ1-2, with D possibly being TRBD1 (5 bases). Sequencing was done on a sample of memory CD4+ T cells sorted from blood. Subset of the sample: CD45RA-negative fraction. The CDR3 spells CASSYTQGYGYTF. In DNA form, the CDR3 reads TGTGCCAGCAGTTATACGCAGGGCTATGGCTACACCTTC.